The 24 T cell receptor beta chains presented below share a single source sample, sequenced in a study of T-cell reconstitution after alpha-beta-depleted transplantation in children. A library of TCRbeta sequences, prepared with unique molecular identifiers, was generated. TCRdb processed the PCR reads anew with MiXCR; each CDR3 protein has one entry. In the table there are approximately 390,000 distinct CDR3 sequences, roughly 10% of which are singletons. This specimen was PBMCs from the stem cell graft donor, taken from the stem cell graft. Receptors originate from a human donor who donated a stem cell graft to a child with acute myeloid leukemia.

This clonotype showed up just a few times. The V and J genes are TRBV7-3 and TRBJ1-2; a weak D match, TRBD1 (5 bases). V was pared by 0 bases and J by 3 bases, with 14 bases between. Germline CDR1 SGHTA, CDR2 FQGTGA. This CDR3 spans 16 amino acids. DNA for the CDR3: TGTGCCAGCAGCTTAACGGCCCAGACGGGACACTATGGCTACACCTTC. It specifies CASSLTAQTGHYGYTF. The full variable domain, rest sourced from reference TRBV7-3 and TRBJ1-2, is GAGVSQTPSNKVTEKGKYVELRCDPISGHTALYWYRQSLGQGPEFLIYFQGTGAADDSGLPNDRFFAVRPEGSVSTLKIQRTERGDSAVYLCASSLTAQTGHYGYTFGSGTRLTVV.

This clonotype was recorded a few times. Germline is not matched at one junction end, which may reflect a read error. The V call is TRBV7-3, the J call TRBJ1-1; D gene uncertain. This CDR3 has 13 amino acids. Looked up from germline, CDR1 is SGHTA and CDR2 is FQGTGA. The CDR3 DNA reads TGTGCCAGCAGCGTAACCTCGTACACTGAAGCTTTCTTT. Translated, it gives CASSVTSYTEAFF.

CDR3 nucleotide sequence: TGTGCCAGCAGCGTAGTGGGGGCAGGAGTGCAGTTCTTC. The encoded protein is CASSVVGAGVQFF. This chain links TRBV9 with TRBJ2-1; D is possibly TRBD1 (6 bases). Trimming took 0 bases from V and 12 from J, leaving 13 bases between them. This CDR3 comprises 13 residues. CDR1 is SGDLS and CDR2 is YYNGEE in the germline V gene. The full variable domain, its missing parts supplied by reference TRBV9 and TRBJ2-1, is DSGVTQTPKHLITATGQRVTLRCSPRSGDLSVYWYQQSLDQGLQFLIQYYNGEERAKGNILERFSAQQFPDLHSELNLSSLELGDSALYFCASSVVGAGVQFFGPGTRLTVL.

The V and J genes are TRBV9 and TRBJ2-7; possibly TRBD1 for D (6 bases). Germline-derived CDR1 and CDR2 are SGDLS and YYNGEE. The CDR3 spans 14 residues. Deletions cut 4 bases from V and 3 bases from J, with 14 bases between. The DNA for the CDR3 is TGTGCCAGCAGCCCAGCACAGGGCAGCTACGAGCAGTACTTC. Encoded protein: CASSPAQGSYEQYF. The whole variable domain, remainder taken from reference TRBV9 and TRBJ2-7, is DSGVTQTPKHLITATGQRVTLRCSPRSGDLSVYWYQQSLDQGLQFLIQYYNGEERAKGNILERFSAQQFPDLHSELNLSSLELGDSALYFCASSPAQGSYEQYFGPGTRLTVT.

The table lists this clonotype with many counts. This sequence joins TRBV7-3 and TRBJ2-1; D call uncertain. Deletions cut 3 bases from V and 0 bases from J, with 9 bases between. Germline CDR1 reads SGHTA; CDR2 reads FQGTGA. The CDR3 contains 15 residues. CDR3 in amino acids: CASSFGRSSYNEQFF. The CDR3 bases are TGTGCCAGCAGCTTTGGGCGGTCCTCCTACAATGAGCAGTTCTTC.

This clonotype appeared many times. This chain joins TRBV20-1 and TRBJ1-5; perhaps TRBD1 as D (5 bases). CDR1 and CDR2 (germline): DFQATT, SNEGSKA (reference sequence). CDR3 size: 14 residues. V lost 1 base, J lost 2 bases, and 9 bases lay in between. This CDR3 reads CSARVGGGNQPQHF. The CDR3 DNA reads as TGCAGTGCTAGAGTTGGGGGTGGCAATCAGCCCCAGCATTTT.

There are a few counts of this clonotype. The rearrangement joins TRBV19 to TRBJ2-7; TRBD1 might be the D (8 bases). V was trimmed by 6 bases and J by 5 bases, leaving 23 bases between them. Germline CDR1 LNHDA, CDR2 SQIVND (reference sequence). CDR3 length: 16 amino acids. CDR3 in amino acids: CASRPTARTGRDEQYF. The CDR3 region has the DNA TGTGCCAGTAGACCCACAGCCCGGACAGGGAGGGACGAGCAGTACTTC.

This clonotype was picked up many times. The chain uses TRBV24-1 and TRBJ2-1, with TRBD1 matching 7 bases. The CDR3 length is 14 residues. With 6 bases clipped from V and 9 bases from J, the junction kept 10 bases outside the gene matches. Germline V gene lookup returns CDR1 KGHDR and CDR2 SFDVKD. CDR3 amino acids: CATSFEGAQGEQFF. The DNA of the CDR3 is TGTGCCACCAGTTTCGAGGGGGCGCAGGGTGAGCAGTTCTTC.

There are a few counts of this clonotype. The rearrangement links TRBV7-2 to TRBJ2-2, with 10 bases identical to TRBD1. Germline assignment: CDR1 SGHTA and CDR2 FQGNSA. J gave up 6 bases and V 5 bases, and 12 bases lay outside the gene matches. CDR3 length: 17 residues. The DNA of the CDR3 is TGTGCCAGCAGCCAACGACCTTGGGACAGGGGCGCCGGGGAGCTGTTTTTT. This sequence encodes CASSQRPWDRGAGELFF.

This clonotype was observed at least ten times. V is TRBV6-5 and J is TRBJ1-5; 9 bases align to TRBD1. Germline V gene lookup returns CDR1 MNHEY and CDR2 SVGAGI. V dropped 2 bases and J dropped 4; count of bases not matched to a gene: 0. The CDR3 consists of 14 residues. The CDR3: CASSYGQGNQPQHF. Written as DNA, the CDR3 is TGTGCCAGCAGTTACGGACAGGGGAATCAGCCCCAGCATTTT.

The chain carries TRBV6-2 or TRBV6-3 and TRBJ2-7; D ambiguous. Germline V CDR1 and CDR2: MNHEY, SVGEGT. The CDR3 is 11 amino acids. Trimming took off 8 bases at V and 2 bases at J, with 7 bases between the two ends. CDR3 residues: CASGFTYEQYV. CDR3 sequence (DNA): TGTGCCAGCGGATTCACCTACGAGCAGTACGTC.

This clonotype was recorded many times. This chain uses TRBV20-1 with TRBJ2-1; 12 bases map to TRBD2. Per germline, CDR1 DFQATT and CDR2 SNEGSKA (reference sequence). There are 15 residues in the CDR3. V dropped 0 bases and J dropped 8; count of bases not matched to a gene: 5. CDR3 DNA sequence: TGCAGTGCTAGAGACCCCGGACTAGCGGGGTATGAGCAGTTCTTC. It translates to CSARDPGLAGYEQFF.

V and J are TRBV2 and TRBJ2-2; 9 bases are shared with TRBD1. The length of the CDR3 is 15 residues. Germline CDR1 is SNHLY and CDR2 is FYNNEI. Trimming removed 6 bases from V and 6 bases from J; junction bases left unmatched: 8. CDR3 region: CASRRPGQGAGELFF. CDR3 DNA: TGTGCCAGCAGACGACCGGGACAGGGTGCCGGGGAGCTGTTTTTT.

This clonotype was counted between two and nine times. This chain joins TRBV5-4 and TRBJ2-3, with 11 bases identical to TRBD2. The trim removed 5 bases at V and 4 bases at J, leaving 9 bases unmatched. The CDR3 extends over 16 amino acids. Germline V gene data show CDR1 as SGHNT and CDR2 as YYREEE (reference sequence). CDR3 in DNA: TGTGCCAGCAGGCCTACTAGCGGGAGAGGTGCAGATACGCAGTATTTT. Amino acid sequence: CASRPTSGRGADTQYF. Using reference TRBV5-4 and TRBJ2-3 for the parts outside the CDR3, the full variable domain is ETGVTQSPTHLIKTRGQQVTLRCSSQSGHNTVSWYQQALGQGPQFIFQYYREEENGRGNFPPRFSGLQFPNYSSELNVNALELDDSALYLCASRPTSGRGADTQYFGPGTRLTVL.

A few counts support this clonotype. This chain uses TRBV5-5 with TRBJ1-1; no firm D call. The CDR3 has 17 residues. V lost 3 bases and J 2 bases, leaving 20 bases between the germline ends. The germline CDR1 and CDR2 sequences are SGHKS and YYEKEE (reference sequence). The CDR3: CASSSEGSTSRNTEAFF. CDR3 sequence (DNA): TGTGCCAGCAGCTCCGAAGGTTCCACATCGCGAAACACTGAAGCTTTCTTT.

The CDR3 region has the DNA TGTGCCAGCAGTGATGTGGGGAGTGGTACGCAGTATTTT. Translating it yields CASSDVGSGTQYF. The V and J genes are TRBV6-1 and TRBJ2-3; weak D call: TRBD2 (5 bases). The germline V and J ends were trimmed by 3 bases and 8 bases, with 12 bases remaining between them. The CDR3 runs to 13 residues. The V gene's germline CDR1 is MNHNS and CDR2 SASEGT.

This clonotype was counted ten times or more. The chain joins TRBV10-3 to TRBJ2-2; D is unresolved. The V gene's germline CDR1 is ENHRY and CDR2 SYGVKD. This CDR3 contains 16 residues. V dropped 0 bases and J dropped 0 bases, with 8 bases sitting between them. The CDR3 here is CAISESVTSNTGELFF. CDR3 bases: TGTGCCATCAGTGAGTCTGTCACATCGAACACCGGGGAGCTGTTTTTT.

The gene calls are TRBV29-1 and TRBJ1-1, with D unresolved. Germline V lookup: CDR1 SQVTM, CDR2 ANQGSEA. V lost 2 bases and J 5 bases, leaving 12 bases between the germline ends. The length of the CDR3 is 13 residues. CDR3 in DNA: TGCAGCGTTGAACAAACGGAGGGAACTGAAGCTTTCTTT. Translating gives CSVEQTEGTEAFF.

There are a few counts of this clonotype. The chain combines TRBV13 with TRBJ2-3; D is perhaps TRBD1 (5 bases). This CDR3 is 18 amino acids long. Germline values: CDR1 PRHDT, CDR2 FYEKMQ (reference sequence). V shed 2 bases and J shed 2 bases, with 20 bases lying between them. This chain's CDR3 is CASSLRKLRQTPTDTQYF. CDR3 DNA: TGTGCCAGCAGCTTACGGAAGCTAAGACAGACGCCCACAGATACGCAGTATTTT.

The chain combines TRBV6-5 with TRBJ2-2, with 12 bases fitting TRBD2. The V segment lost 2 bases and the J segment 5 bases; nucleotides outside the gene matches: 0. The CDR3 has 15 residues. Germline CDR1 and CDR2: MNHEY and SVGAGI. The DNA of the CDR3 is TGTGCCAGCAGTTACGGACTAGCGGGGACCGGGGAGCTGTTTTTT. Translating it yields CASSYGLAGTGELFF.

In DNA form, the CDR3 reads TGCGCCAGCAGCCACCGGGACGCCCCTGGGGAGACCCAGTACTTC. Its protein is CASSHRDAPGETQYF. J is TRBJ2-5 and V is TRBV4-1; D tentatively reads TRBD1 or TRBD2 (5 bases each). The CDR3 has 15 amino acids. Germline values: CDR1 MGHRA, CDR2 YSYEKL. Trimming left V 3 bases short and J 5 bases short, with 16 bases between.

This chain links TRBV18 with TRBJ2-1; D perhaps matches TRBD2 (5 bases). The CDR3 loop spans 16 amino acids. V was clipped by 3 bases and J by 2 bases, with 14 bases between them. Germline-derived CDR1 and CDR2 are KGHSH and LQKENI. CDR3 bases: TGTGCCAGCTCACCCTACAACGGACTCACCTACAATGAGCAGTTCTTC. As protein: CASSPYNGLTYNEQFF.

The chain carries TRBV5-1 and TRBJ1-4; TRBD1 matches 9 bases. The CDR3 has 16 residues. The V gene end was trimmed by 2 bases and the J gene end by 4 bases; junction bases not matched to a gene: 6. The germline V gene has CDR1 SGHRS and CDR2 YFSETQ. The CDR3 spells CASSFGTGPINEKLFF. The DNA for the CDR3 is TGCGCCAGCAGCTTCGGGACAGGGCCTATTAATGAAAAACTGTTTTTT.

In its sample, this clonotype was seen a few times. V is TRBV5-6 and J is TRBJ2-2; 11 bases match TRBD1. The V gene end was trimmed by 1 base and the J gene end by 7 bases; junction bases not matched to a gene: 6. The germline V gene encodes CDR1 SGHDT and CDR2 YYEEEE. The CDR3 has 16 amino acids. CDR3 nucleotide sequence: TGTGCCAGCAGCTTGATCGGACAGGGGGCCTTCGGGGAGCTGTTTTTT. Its protein is CASSLIGQGAFGELFF.